The 27 T cell receptor beta chains in this list originate from one sample, sequenced in a study of T cell responses to AZD1222 COVID-19 vaccine. Data came from immunoSEQ multiplex PCR; TCRdb stores just in-frame clones and leaves some out. The data hold 95,000 to 110,000 clones, with roughly nine tenths observed a single time. The specimen comprised peripheral blood, sampled on day 0 of AZD1222 vaccination. The receptors shown here come from an adult in good health.

V and J are TRBV7-6 and TRBJ2-7, with D tentatively TRBD1 (6 bases). Germline loops: CDR1 SGHVS, CDR2 FNYEAQ. CDR3 length equals 18 residues. Trimming removed 2 bases from V and 2 bases from J, with 22 bases in between. The CDR3 loop reads CASSLRPRTEISAYEQYF. As DNA, the CDR3 is TGTGCCAGCAGCTTAAGGCCACGGACAGAAATTTCAGCCTACGAGCAGTACTTC.

This clone was recorded only once. V is TRBV2 and J is TRBJ1-5; 7 bases align to TRBD1. This CDR3 is 15 amino acids long. V trimming: 8 bases; J trimming: 0 bases; junction bases outside the gene matches: 7. Germline lookup yields CDR1 SNHLY and CDR2 FYNNEI. The CDR3 region has the DNA TGTGCCAGCTCTTCGGGACAGAATAGCAATCAGCCCCAGCATTTT. This encodes CASSSGQNSNQPQHF.

In DNA form, the CDR3 reads TGTGCCAGCAGCTTAGACCACGGGGATCAGCCCCAGCATTTT. Its protein product is CASSLDHGDQPQHF. The chain uses TRBV9 and TRBJ1-5; no definite D call. The CDR3 runs 14 residues. Trimming cost V 4 bases and J 5 bases, with 13 bases left between them. In germline, CDR1 is SGDLS, CDR2 YYNGEE.

This clone was counted a few times. This chain connects TRBV14 to TRBJ2-1; no clear D. Germline loops: CDR1 SGHDN, CDR2 FVKESK. V was shortened by 2 bases and J by 6 bases, with 11 bases between the two germline ends. The CDR3 is made up of 14 amino acids. The CDR3 nucleotides are TGTGCCAGCAGCCAACTAATATCCCGCAATGAGCAGTTCTTC. Protein sequence: CASSQLISRNEQFF.

Turning to this clone: The CDR3 does not close with the conserved phenylalanine or tryptophan, likely indicating a read error. The DNA is left out, because the CDR3 cannot be placed on it with certainty; the CDR3 is given as TCRdb lists it. V and J are TRBV2 and TRBJ1-1; whether TRBD1, the table's D call, matches the DNA was not checked. The CDR3 length equals 12 residues, ends included. Germline V CDR1 and CDR2: SNHLY, FYNNEI. This CDR3 is CASSMTGGAGTA.

The chain employs TRBV7-8 and TRBJ2-2; no definite D call. The germline V gene has CDR1 SGHVS and CDR2 FQNEAQ. With 5 bases removed from V and 9 bases from J, the gap between germline ends came to 7 bases. This CDR3 comprises 11 residues. The CDR3 protein is CASSPLRELFF. In nucleotides, the CDR3 is TGTGCCAGCAGCCCCCTAAGGGAGCTGTTTTTT.

This chain uses TRBV6-1 with TRBJ1-5; perhaps TRBD1 as D (5 bases). The germline V gene encodes CDR1 MNHNS and CDR2 SASEGT. V was cut by 1 base and J by 3 bases, with 10 bases left in between. The CDR3 totals 15 residues. The DNA of the CDR3 is TGTGCCAGCAGTGAAGTTGGGGGGTACAATCAGCCCCAGCATTTT. This gives the protein CASSEVGGYNQPQHF.

In this sample, this clone turned up once. The chain carries TRBV3-1 (or the pseudogene TRBV3-2) and TRBJ2-1, with TRBD2 identical over 7 bases. From germline, CDR1 is LGHDT and CDR2 YNNKEL (reference sequence). This CDR3 has 14 amino acids. V gave up 0 bases and J gave up 9 bases; unmatched junction bases: 5. The CDR3 loop reads CASSQEPSGAEQFF. The CDR3 DNA sequence: TGTGCCAGCAGCCAAGAACCGAGCGGGGCTGAGCAGTTCTTC.

This clone has more than one count but fewer than ten. J is TRBJ1-1 and V is TRBV7-9; D perhaps matches TRBD1 (6 bases). Germline V lookup: CDR1 SEHNR, CDR2 FQNEAQ (reference sequence). There are 14 residues in the CDR3. Trimming pared 2 bases from V and 1 base from J, leaving 8 bases between. In nucleotides, the CDR3 is TGTGCCAGCAGCTTAAGGGGGGCGAACACTGAAGCTTTCTTT. Its protein is CASSLRGANTEAFF.

The J gene is TRBJ2-3, the V gene TRBV11-2; D call uncertain. CDR1 and CDR2 from the germline V gene are SGHAT and FQNNGV. Trimming took off 5 bases at V and 0 bases at J, with 15 bases between the two ends. The length of the CDR3 is 16 residues. Written as DNA, the CDR3 is TGTGCCAGCAGCGGCCTTAGGTCTCATAGCACAGATACGCAGTATTTT. It encodes CASSGLRSHSTDTQYF.

The chain combines TRBV7-6 with TRBJ1-5; TRBD1 matches at 10 bases. The V segment lost 1 base and the J segment 1 base; nucleotides outside the gene matches: 4. Germline V gene sequence: CDR1 SGHVS, CDR2 FNYEAQ. The CDR3 covers 17 residues. CDR3 coding DNA: TGTGCCAGCAGCTTAGAGACAGGGGGCTCGAGCAATCAGCCCCAGCATTTT. Its translation: CASSLETGGSSNQPQHF.

This clone has just one count. V usage is TRBV18 and J usage is TRBJ1-5, with unresolved D. Germline lookup yields CDR1 KGHSH and CDR2 LQKENI. CDR3 length: 13 amino acids. The V end was cut by 6 bases, the J end by 3 bases, with 9 bases between. This CDR3 reads CASSERNNQPQHF. The CDR3 bases are TGTGCCAGCTCGGAAAGAAACAATCAGCCCCAGCATTTT.

V gene TRBV3-1 (or the pseudogene TRBV3-2) combines with J gene TRBJ1-6; D gene ambiguous. V lost 0 bases and J 7 bases, leaving 16 bases between the germline ends. The germline CDR1 and CDR2 sequences are LGHDT and YNNKEL (reference sequence). CDR3 length: 17 residues. The CDR3 is CASSQDQGPANNSPLHF. The CDR3 DNA reads as TGTGCCAGCAGCCAAGATCAAGGGCCAGCGAACAATTCACCCCTCCACTTT.

The chain combines TRBV29-1 with TRBJ1-1, with D unclear. CDR1 and CDR2 from the germline V gene are SQVTM and ANQGSEA. V was clipped by 2 bases and J by 1 base, with 8 bases between them. The CDR3 consists of 13 residues. The CDR3 sequence is CSVELWRNTEAFF. In DNA form, the CDR3 reads TGCAGCGTTGAACTCTGGCGGAACACTGAAGCTTTCTTT.

This chain links TRBV4-2 with TRBJ2-7; D is ambiguous. The germline CDR1 and CDR2 sequences are LGHNA and YNFKEQ. The CDR3 length is 15 residues. The V end lost 0 bases, the J end lost 3 bases, and 12 bases lay between the germline ends. CDR3 sequence reads: CASSQETRKNYEQYF. In DNA, the CDR3 is TGTGCCAGCAGCCAAGAAACAAGGAAGAACTACGAGCAGTACTTC.

The DNA for the CDR3 is TGCAGCGCATTCAAGACAGGGGGATCCTACAATGAGCAGTTCTTC. Encoded protein: CSAFKTGGSYNEQFF. The rearrangement uses TRBV29-1 and TRBJ2-1; TRBD1 agrees at 9 bases. Germline-derived CDR1 and CDR2 are SQVTM and ANQGSEA. Germline trimming cut 7 bases from V and 1 base from J; bases unmatched to any gene: 8. The length of the CDR3 is 15 residues.

V is TRBV14 and J is TRBJ1-2; 7 bases are shared with TRBD1. CDR3 length: 16 residues. From germline, CDR1 is SGHDN and CDR2 FVKESK. The V gene end was trimmed by 2 bases and the J gene end by 1 base; junction bases not matched to a gene: 7. The CDR3 here is CASSQLGQRLNYGYTF. In DNA form, the CDR3 reads TGTGCCAGCAGCCAATTGGGACAGCGACTTAACTATGGCTACACCTTC. The full variable domain, with the rest looked up from reference TRBV14 and TRBJ1-2, is EAGVTQFPSHSVIEKGQTVTLRCDPISGHDNLYWYRRVMGKEIKFLLHFVKESKQDESGMPNNRFLAERTGGTYSTLKVQPAELEDSGVYFCASSQLGQRLNYGYTFGSGTRLTVV.

The sample holds a few counts of this clone. This chain connects TRBV10-3 to TRBJ1-2, with 7 bases that match TRBD1. The CDR3 contains 14 residues. J was trimmed by 0 bases and V by 7 bases; bases with no gene match: 5. Germline V gene sequence: CDR1 ENHRY, CDR2 SYGVKD. The CDR3 sequence: CAIKGTDANYGYTF. Here the CDR3 DNA reads TGTGCCATCAAGGGGACAGATGCTAACTATGGCTACACCTTC.

The chain couples TRBV29-1 to TRBJ2-1; unclear D gene. The germline V and J ends were trimmed by 1 base and 0 bases, with 7 bases remaining between them. This CDR3 comprises 14 residues. The V gene's germline CDR1 is SQVTM and CDR2 ANQGSEA. The CDR3 protein is CSVEVRSSYNEQFF. The CDR3, as DNA: TGCAGCGTTGAAGTGCGGTCCTCCTACAATGAGCAGTTCTTC.

The rearrangement links TRBV6-2 or TRBV6-3 to TRBJ2-1; possibly TRBD1 or TRBD2 for D (5 bases each). This CDR3 comprises 16 residues. Germline assignment: CDR1 MNHEY and CDR2 SVGEGT. The V gene lost 0 bases and the J gene lost 5 bases, with 14 bases spanning the gap. This chain's CDR3 is CASSYSLSGHNNEQFF. The CDR3, as DNA: TGTGCCAGCAGTTACTCTCTAAGCGGACACAACAATGAGCAGTTCTTC.

This clone turned up a few times. This chain joins TRBV2 and TRBJ1-3, with D unresolved. Germline V gene sequence: CDR1 SNHLY, CDR2 FYNNEI. Between the trimmed V and J ends, which lost 4 bases and 2 bases, there was a span of 6 bases. The CDR3 loop spans 13 amino acids. The CDR3 loop reads CASSVAAGNTIYF. In nucleotides, the CDR3 is TGTGCCAGCAGTGTAGCCGCTGGAAACACCATATATTTT.

V usage is TRBV7-2 and J usage is TRBJ1-1; the D gene is possibly TRBD1 (5 bases). V gave up 3 bases and J gave up 5 bases, with 28 bases separating them. This CDR3 contains 19 residues. CDR1 is SGHTA, CDR2 FQGNSA, per germline. The CDR3 sequence: CASSFTIRIPGPKGTEAFF. In DNA form, the CDR3 reads TGTGCCAGCAGCTTTACCATTAGAATACCGGGACCAAAGGGAACTGAAGCTTTCTTT.

The rearrangement uses TRBV2 and TRBJ1-1, with a weak D call TRBD1 (5 bases). The germline V and J ends were trimmed by 1 base and 0 bases, with 9 bases remaining between them. The CDR3 has 15 amino acids. The germline V gene has CDR1 SNHLY and CDR2 FYNNEI. In nucleotides, the CDR3 is TGTGCCAGCAGTGAAGGGGGCGTGATGAACACTGAAGCTTTCTTT. Its protein is CASSEGGVMNTEAFF. Full variable domain (missing parts from reference TRBV2 and TRBJ1-1): EPEVTQTPSHQVTQMGQEVILRCVPISNHLYFYWYRQILGQKVEFLVSFYNNEISEKSEIFDDQFSVERPDGSNFTLKIRSTKLEDSAMYFCASSEGGVMNTEAFFGQGTRLTVV.

The V and J genes are TRBV16 and TRBJ1-4, with D perhaps TRBD1 (5 bases). The CDR3 runs to 16 residues. V lost 3 bases and J 7 bases, leaving 18 bases between the germline ends. CDR1 KGHSY and CDR2 FQNENV come from the germline V gene. CDR3 bases: TGTGCCAGCAGCCACGGGGGATCCCTTTGGGGTGAAAAACTGTTTTTT. Translation: CASSHGGSLWGEKLFF.

The chain employs TRBV18 and TRBJ1-1, with D possibly TRBD1 on 5 matching bases. The germline V and J ends were trimmed by 6 bases and 3 bases, with 14 bases remaining between them. The CDR3 consists of 14 residues. In germline, CDR1 is KGHSH, CDR2 LQKENI. The CDR3 DNA reads TGTGCCAGCTCCCCAATAAGGGGTGACACTGAAGCTTTCTTT. This encodes CASSPIRGDTEAFF. The variable domain in full, with the rest retrieved from reference TRBV18 and TRBJ1-1, is NAGVMQNPRHLVRRRGQEARLRCSPMKGHSHVYWYRQLPEEGLKFMVYLQKENIIDESGMPKERFSAEFPKEGPSILRIQQVVRGDSAAYFCASSPIRGDTEAFFGQGTRLTVV.

This rearrangement joins TRBV28 to TRBJ2-1; D unresolved. The germline V gene has CDR1 MDHEN and CDR2 SYDVKM. The CDR3 extends over 18 amino acids. V was trimmed by 3 bases and J by 0 bases, leaving 18 bases between them. This CDR3 reads CASSFDPSRANSYNEQFF. CDR3 DNA: TGTGCCAGCAGTTTCGACCCTTCACGCGCGAACTCCTACAATGAGCAGTTCTTC.

The V gene is TRBV5-6, the J gene TRBJ1-3; D is uncertain. CDR3 length: 15 amino acids. Germline CDR1 SGHDT, CDR2 YYEEEE. With 7 bases removed from V and 0 bases from J, the gap between germline ends came to 14 bases. CDR3 sequence (DNA): TGTGCCAGCGCGCTTGGGGTAAACTCTGGAAACACCATATATTTT. Encoded protein: CASALGVNSGNTIYF.